This TCR beta chain was observed in a study of blood T cell repertoires in COVID-19. Only in-frame clones appear in the TCRdb table, and some are missing; sequencing was by immunoSEQ multiplex PCR. The table has 90,000 to 150,000 clones, over 75% seen once. Trimming removed 7 bases at V and 2 bases at J, with 9 bases between. Germline CDR1 reads SQVTM; CDR2 reads ANQGSEA. CDR3 length equals 13 residues. The clonotype was recovered from a man between 60 and 70 years old with acute or convalescent COVID-19. This chain joins TRBV29-1 and TRBJ2-6; weak D call: TRBD1 (5 bases). Sample: peripheral blood. CDR3 loop: CSAFRAGANVLTF. The CDR3 DNA reads TGCAGCGCCTTCAGGGCTGGGGCCAACGTCCTGACTTTC.